This TCR beta chain was profiled in a study of cytomegalovirus exposure and HLA in healthy donors. Across the study: Sequencing of about 179 million T cells in an earlier analysis found 120 million or so unique TCR beta sequences. There were approximately 81 million unique TCRs (from HLA-typed donors) in an early data release.

The study, taken as a whole, reports: While the bulk of TCR sequences proved rare, some public TCRs turned up in many donors. Equally common other TCR beta chains were less clonally expanded than HLA-associated ones, a later analysis found.

Use of 60 Vbeta and 13 Jbeta primers characterized the PCR. Some clones are missing from TCRdb's copy, which holds only in-frame ones; the method was immunoSEQ multiplex PCR. The sample holds 85,000 to 100,000 clones, 55% to 65% seen once. As for this clone: Its antigen is undetermined.

CDR3 length: 14 amino acids. CDR1 and CDR2 (germline): SGHRS, YFSETQ. The V and J ends lost 5 bases and 4 bases, in that order; junction bases with no gene match: 7. The sequenced sample was PBMCs. The chain combines TRBV5-1 with TRBJ2-5, with 8 bases lining up with TRBD2. The receptor was isolated from a human donor in good health. The CDR3 reads CASSRGGEGETQYF. The CDR3 bases are TGCGCCAGCAGTCGGGGGGGCGAAGGAGAGACCCAGTACTTC.